One sample yielded the 2 T cell receptor beta chains listed below, sequenced in a study of molecular identifiers for immune sequencing clone quantification. TCRdb itself ran the PCR reads through MiXCR, one entry per CDR3 protein. Of 350,000 or so distinct CDR3 sequences listed, over 20% are singletons. Sequencing input: naive CD8+ T cells from blood, with Jurkat cell RNA spiked in. Subset meaning: FACS-sorted CD8+CD4-CCR7+CD45RA+ naive T cells. The source of these receptors is a human donor in good health. Some libraries in this study had Jurkat cell RNA spiked in.

Details on this clonotype: Just one base apart from a much larger clone, this may be a read error. The V and J genes are TRBV20-1 and TRBJ1-2, with a possible D match to TRBD1 (5 bases). The CDR3 is 15 amino acids. Deletions cut 0 bases from V and 8 bases from J, with 19 bases between. Germline CDR1 reads DFQATT; CDR2 reads SNEGSKA (reference sequence). CDR3 bases: TGCAGTGCTAGAGATCGGGACTCAAGATCGGCCGGCTACACCTTC. Its protein is CSARDRDSRSAGYTF.

This clonotype was picked up many times. The chain couples TRBV7-9 to TRBJ2-6, with D possibly being TRBD1 (6 bases). V gave up 4 bases and J gave up 0 bases, with 22 bases separating them. The CDR3 is 20 amino acids. In germline, CDR1 is SEHNR, CDR2 FQNEAQ (reference sequence). The CDR3 coding sequence is TGTGCCAGCAGCTCACTATATCCGGGACAAGTCCTCTCTGGGGCCAACGTCCTGACTTTC. This codes for CASSSLYPGQVLSGANVLTF.